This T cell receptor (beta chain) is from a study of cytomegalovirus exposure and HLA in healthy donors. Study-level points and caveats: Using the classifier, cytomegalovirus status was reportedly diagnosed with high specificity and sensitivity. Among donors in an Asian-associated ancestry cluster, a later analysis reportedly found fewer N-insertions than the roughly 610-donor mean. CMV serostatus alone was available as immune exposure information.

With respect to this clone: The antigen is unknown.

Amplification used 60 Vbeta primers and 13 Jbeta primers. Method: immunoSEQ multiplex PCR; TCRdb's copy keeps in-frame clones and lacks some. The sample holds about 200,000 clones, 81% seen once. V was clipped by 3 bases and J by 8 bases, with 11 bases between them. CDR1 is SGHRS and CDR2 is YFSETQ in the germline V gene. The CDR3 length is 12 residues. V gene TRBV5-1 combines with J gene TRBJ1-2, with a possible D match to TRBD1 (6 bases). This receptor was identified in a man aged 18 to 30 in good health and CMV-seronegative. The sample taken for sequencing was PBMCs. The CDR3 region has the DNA TGCGCCAGCAGCTCGCAACAGGGCGGCTACACCTTC. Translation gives CASSSQQGGYTF.